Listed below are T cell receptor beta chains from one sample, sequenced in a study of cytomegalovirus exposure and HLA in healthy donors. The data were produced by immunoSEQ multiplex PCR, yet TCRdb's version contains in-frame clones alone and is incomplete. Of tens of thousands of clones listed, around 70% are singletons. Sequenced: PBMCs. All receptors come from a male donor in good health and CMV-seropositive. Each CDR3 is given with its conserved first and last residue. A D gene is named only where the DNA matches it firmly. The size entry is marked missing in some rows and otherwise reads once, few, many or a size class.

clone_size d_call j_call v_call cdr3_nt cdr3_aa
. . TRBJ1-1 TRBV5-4 TGTGCCAGCCGCAGGGTCGGGACTGAAGCTTTCTTT CASRRVGTEAFF
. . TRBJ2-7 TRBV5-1 TGCGCCAGCAGCCCATACCTCATCGGCTCCTACGAGCAGTACTTC CASSPYLIGSYEQYF
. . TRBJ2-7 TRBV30 TGTGCCTGGAGTGTAACTTTCTACGAGCAGTACTTC CAWSVTFYEQYF
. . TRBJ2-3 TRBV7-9 TGTGCCAGCGCCCGGGGGATACTTAGCACAGATACGCAGTATTTT CASARGILSTDTQYF
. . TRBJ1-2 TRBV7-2 TGTGCCAGCACCAGAGACAGCAACTATGGCTACACCTTC CASTRDSNYGYTF
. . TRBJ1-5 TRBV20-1 TGCAGTGCTAGAGCTCTCTCGGCCCAGCATTTT CSARALSAQHF
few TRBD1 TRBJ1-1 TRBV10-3 TGTGCCATCAGAGGACAGGGCGGCACTGAAGCTTTCTTT CAIRGQGGTEAFF
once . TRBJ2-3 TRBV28 TGTGCCAGCAGCTCTGGAGCCCTTCATACAGATACGCAGTATTTT CASSSGALHTDTQYF
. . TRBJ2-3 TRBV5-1 TGCGCCAGCAGCTTTGCGGCGGGCCGCACAGATACGCAGTATTTT CASSFAAGRTDTQYF
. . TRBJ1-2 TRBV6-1 TGTGCCAGCAGTGAACTTCCCGGGGGTGGCTACACCTTC CASSELPGGGYTF
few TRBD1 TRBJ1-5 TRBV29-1 TGCAGCGTTGCCCAGGGGGCTTCAAGCAATCAGCCCCAGCATTTT CSVAQGASSNQPQHF
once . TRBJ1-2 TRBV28 TGTGCCAGCAGTCCCTACCCGGGACACCTATATGGCTACACCTTC CASSPYPGHLYGYTF
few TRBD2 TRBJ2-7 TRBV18 TGTGCCAGCTCACCGCGGGAGGGGTACGAGCAGTACTTC CASSPREGYEQYF
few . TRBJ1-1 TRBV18 TGTGCCAGCTCGGGCAGGGACACTGAAGCTTTCTTT CASSGRDTEAFF
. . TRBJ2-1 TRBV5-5 TGTGCCAGCAGCCCAGTTTTGGATGAGCAGTTCTTC CASSPVLDEQFF
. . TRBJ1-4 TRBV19 TGTGCCAGTATGTCCTTTGCAACTAATGAAAAACTGTTTTTT CASMSFATNEKLFF